These 20 T cell receptor beta chains were sequenced from one sample in a study of T cells in women clearing cervical HPV infection. Sequenced by immunoSEQ multiplex PCR; TCRdb stores in-frame clones only, minus some. This sample contains tens of thousands of clones. What was sequenced was blood buffy coat. The origin of the receptors is a woman between 18 and 70 years old with a cervical HPV16 infection that either progressed to CIN3+ or cleared (not recorded which).

Points on this clone: The read gets to within 3 residues of the CDR3 end, and the germline J gene fills in the rest. The chain couples TRBV5-1 to TRBJ2-3; D call uncertain. This CDR3 has 15 residues. Trimming took off 6 bases at V and 4 bases at J, with 18 bases between the two ends. Germline V gives CDR1 SGHRS, CDR2 YFSETQ. Partial CDR3 DNA: TGCGCCAGCACCCTTGGTGGCAGAACCTCAGATACG. Translated: CASTLGGRTSDT. The full CDR3 protein reads CASTLGGRTSDTQYF.

Note on this clone: The sequence runs out 3 residues before the end of the CDR3; the remainder is reconstructed from the germline J gene. The chain uses TRBV7-3 and TRBJ2-2; TRBD1 matches 10 bases. The trim removed 4 bases at V and 3 bases at J, leaving 2 bases unmatched. There are 15 residues in the CDR3. Germline V CDR1 and CDR2: SGHTA, FQGTGA. CDR3 region: CASSYGTGDTGELFF. The sequenced part of the CDR3 DNA is TGTGCCAGCAGCTACGGGACAGGGGACACCGGGGAG.

In the case of this clone: Coverage ceases 3 residues before the CDR3 finishes, and the germline J gene fills in the end. This chain uses TRBV7-9 with TRBJ1-1; tentatively, D is TRBD1 (6 bases). Trimming removed 6 bases from V and 7 bases from J, with 15 bases in between. The CDR3 has 13 amino acids. Germline loops: CDR1 SEHNR, CDR2 FQNEAQ (reference sequence). The CDR3 sequence: CASRSGGPDEAFF. CDR3 bases read: TGTGCCAGCAGATCCGGGGGGCCAGATGAA.

A note on this clone: The read stops 3 residues short of the end of the CDR3; the missing end is completed from the germline J gene. The chain combines TRBV5-1 with TRBJ2-5; 8 bases are a match to TRBD2. CDR3 size: 15 residues. The V gene's germline CDR1 is SGHRS and CDR2 YFSETQ. The V and J ends lost 0 bases and 5 bases, in that order; junction bases with no gene match: 6. CDR3 in amino acids: CASSLGSGGGETQYF. The part of the CDR3 DNA that was read is TGCGCCAGCAGCTTGGGAAGCGGGGGAGGGGAGACC.

On this clone itself: The read falls 3 residues short of the CDR3 end, and the missing part is taken from the germline J gene. V gene TRBV20-1 combines with J gene TRBJ2-1; tentatively, D is TRBD2 (5 bases). The V gene lost 3 bases and the J gene lost 5 bases, with 11 bases spanning the gap. The CDR3 has 13 residues. Germline CDR1 is DFQATT and CDR2 is SNEGSKA (reference sequence). This chain's CDR3 is CSASTRGNNEQFF. The sequenced part of the CDR3 DNA is TGCAGTGCTAGTACTAGAGGCAACAATGAG.

As concerns this clone: The read ends 3 residues early relative to the CDR3; the germline J gene fills the gap. The genes are TRBV2 and TRBJ2-5, with D possibly being TRBD2 (5 bases). This CDR3 region has 15 residues. Between the trimmed V and J ends, which lost 3 bases and 6 bases, there was a span of 17 bases. The V gene's germline CDR1 is SNHLY and CDR2 FYNNEI. Partial CDR3 DNA: TGTGCCAGCAGTGACGCGGGCGGGCTGGGAAAGACC. The encoded protein is CASSDAGGLGKT. The full CDR3 protein is CASSDAGGLGKTQYF.

As regards this clone: The read ends 3 residues before the CDR3 terminus; that terminus is restored from the germline J gene. The genes are TRBV6-1 and TRBJ2-5; D ambiguous. The CDR3 spans 13 residues. The ends were cut back, 2 bases at V and 2 bases at J, with 6 bases in the middle. The V gene's germline CDR1 is MNHNS and CDR2 SASEGT. The CDR3: CASSEPPQETQYF. The DNA read from the CDR3 is TGTGCCAGCAGTGAACCTCCGCAAGAGACC.

Of note for this clone: The missing CDR3 end, 3 residues past where the read stops, is filled in from the germline J gene. The J gene is TRBJ1-5, the V gene TRBV4-1, with TRBD1 as a possible D gene (5 bases). V was clipped by 2 bases and J by 0 bases, with 17 bases between them. This CDR3 region has 18 residues. Germline V gene sequence: CDR1 MGHRA, CDR2 YSYEKL. The CDR3 region is CASSQPREGEYSNQPQHF. The sequenced CDR3 bases are TGCGCCAGCAGCCAACCACGGGAAGGGGAGTATAGCAATCAGCCC.

As to this clone: From the germline J gene comes the end of the CDR3, since the read stops 3 residues before it. This sequence joins TRBV10-2 and TRBJ1-3; TRBD1 is a possible D gene (5 bases). The V end was cut by 0 bases, the J end by 4 bases, with 13 bases between. This CDR3 has 16 residues. Germline lookup yields CDR1 WSHSY and CDR2 SAAADI. The CDR3 region is CASSESFPGLGNTIYF. The sequenced part of the CDR3 DNA is TGCGCCAGCAGTGAGTCTTTCCCGGGACTAGGAAACACC.

Points on this clone: The CDR3 is cut off 3 residues early in the read; its end comes from the germline J gene. The V call is TRBV5-1, the J call TRBJ2-1; 8 positions agree with TRBD2. The ends lost 3 bases at V and 8 bases at J; junction bases unmatched: 13. Germline V gene data show CDR1 as SGHRS and CDR2 as YFSETQ. CDR3 length: 16 amino acids. Incomplete CDR3 DNA: TGCGCCAGCAGCTGGGGTGGAGCGGGAGATGTCGATGAG. As protein: CASSWGGAGDVDE. The whole CDR3 sequence is CASSWGGAGDVDEQFF. The variable domain in full, with the rest retrieved from reference TRBV5-1 and TRBJ2-1, is KAGVTQTPRYLIKTRGQQVTLSCSPISGHRSVSWYQQTPGQGLQFLFEYFSETQRNKGNFPGRFSGRQFSNSRSEMNVSTLELGDSALYLCASSWGGAGDVDEQFFGPGTRLTVL.

As concerns this clone: Read data end 3 residues before the CDR3 end; the end is taken from the germline J gene. The chain employs TRBV5-1 and TRBJ2-2, with 8 bases fitting TRBD1. CDR1 and CDR2 from the germline V gene are SGHRS and YFSETQ. The CDR3 extends over 13 amino acids. The V gene end was trimmed by 4 bases and the J gene end by 6 bases; junction bases not matched to a gene: 2. CDR3 protein: CASSLQGAGELFF. CDR3 DNA, as far as it was read: TGCGCCAGCAGCCTACAGGGGGCCGGGGAG.

A note on this clone: The CDR3 end is not reached by the read, which stops 3 residues before it; the germline J gene fills it in. J is TRBJ2-3 and V is TRBV14; D remains ambiguous. Germline assignment: CDR1 SGHDN and CDR2 FVKESK. The CDR3 is 12 amino acids. The CDR3: CASSNQEETQYF. Incomplete CDR3 DNA: TGTGCCAGCAGCAACCAGGAAGAGACG.

Notes on this clone: The read finishes 3 residues shy of the CDR3 end, and the germline J gene is used to complete it. This chain joins TRBV7-3 and TRBJ1-2; weak D call: TRBD1 (5 bases). Germline lookup yields CDR1 SGHTA and CDR2 FQGTGA. The CDR3 has 14 residues. The CDR3 sequence is CASSLSGVTDTYTF. Incomplete CDR3 DNA: TGTGCCAGCAGCTTATCGGGGGTCACAGATACC.

In regard to this clone: From the germline J gene comes the end of the CDR3, since the read stops 3 residues before it. The V gene is TRBV15, the J gene TRBJ2-5; D is undetermined. Germline V gives CDR1 LNHNV, CDR2 YYDKDF (reference sequence). The CDR3 is 13 residues long. The V end lost 0 bases, the J end lost 3 bases, and 5 bases lay between the germline ends. The covered CDR3 bases are TGTGCCACCAGCAGAGATAGGGAAGAGACC. Its translation: CATSRDREET. In full, the CDR3 reads CATSRDREETQYF.

On this clone itself: The observed sequence ends 3 residues before the CDR3 terminus, with the missing tail filled in from the germline J gene. J is TRBJ2-1 and V is TRBV6-1; 8 nucleotides align to TRBD2. This CDR3 is 14 amino acids long. After removal of 0 bases from V and 8 bases from J, the junction contained 3 bases not matched to a gene. Germline V CDR1 and CDR2: MNHNS, SASEGT. Partial CDR3 DNA: TGTGCCAGCAGTGAAGCCGGGACTAGGGATGAG. Amino acids: CASSEAGTRDE. The entire CDR3 reads CASSEAGTRDEQFF.

In regard to this clone: The junction differs from germline at one of its ends, possibly a read error. The CDR3 extends 3 residues past the end of the read, so its final part is completed from the germline J gene. The V gene is TRBV7-8, the J gene TRBJ2-7; D unresolved. This CDR3 has 14 amino acids. Per the germline V gene, CDR1 is SGHVS and CDR2 is FQNEAQ. The CDR3 here is CARSLAPGRHEQYF. The covered CDR3 bases are TGTGCCCGCAGCTTAGCTCCAGGAAGGCACGAG.

With respect to this clone: The read finishes 3 residues shy of the CDR3 end, and the germline J gene is used to complete it. This chain connects TRBV30 to TRBJ1-2, with a weak D call TRBD1 (6 bases). The CDR3 has 15 residues. The germline V gene encodes CDR1 GTSNPN and CDR2 SVGIG (reference sequence). The DNA read from the CDR3 is TGTGCCTGGAAATTAGGACAGAGGGGGAACTACGAC. It encodes CAWKLGQRGNYD. The complete CDR3 protein is CAWKLGQRGNYDYTF.

Comments on this clone: A junction end diverges from the germline sequence, so it may reflect a read error. CDR3 region: CSAEAQTSTDTQYF. The DNA read from the CDR3 is TGCAGCGCTGAAGCACAAACCTCCACAGATACG. J is TRBJ2-3 and V is TRBV29-1; no clear D gene. The read is 3 residues too short to cover the CDR3 end, so that end is filled in from the germline J gene. The germline CDR1 and CDR2 sequences are SQVTM and ANQGSEA. The CDR3 has 14 residues.

As to this clone: The CDR3 end falls 3 residues outside the read, so it is completed with the germline J gene. The genes are TRBV18 and TRBJ1-4; no clear D. This CDR3 spans 13 amino acids. Germline V gives CDR1 KGHSH, CDR2 LQKENI. The CDR3 protein is CASSPRLDSPLFF. The CDR3 DNA, read in part, is TGTGCCAGCTCACCTCGACTGGATTCACCA.

This clone registers medium-sized by frequency. The read is 3 residues too short to cover the CDR3 end, so that end is filled in from the germline J gene. The rearrangement uses TRBV30 and TRBJ1-2; 7 nucleotides agree with TRBD1. The germline CDR1 and CDR2 sequences are GTSNPN and SVGIG (reference sequence). The CDR3 sequence is 12 residues long. V lost 6 bases, J lost 4 bases, and 5 bases stayed unmatched. The CDR3 sequence is CACQTGTYGYTF. The sequenced CDR3 bases are TGTGCCTGCCAGACAGGGACCTATGGC. Drawing the rest from reference TRBV30 and TRBJ1-2, the complete variable domain is SQTIHQWPATLVQPVGSPLSLECTVEGTSNPNLYWYRQAAGRGLQLLFYSVGIGQISSEVPQNLSASRPQDRQFILSSKKLLLSDSGFYLCACQTGTYGYTFGSGTRLTVV.